A single sample gave rise to the 8 T cell receptor beta chains below, sequenced in a study of response to subunit inactivated influenza vaccine. TCRdb re-analysed the RT-PCR reads in MiXCR, keeping a single row per CDR3 protein. This table holds 500,000 to 650,000 distinct CDR3 sequences, approximately 7.1% found once. The material sequenced was PBMCs from blood, taken 23 months after vaccination. These receptors came from a man between 50 and 75 years old who received an inactivated influenza vaccine.

Many counts were recorded for this clonotype. This chain links TRBV10-3 with TRBJ2-1, with TRBD2 matching 12 bases. Trimming took 4 bases from V and 8 from J; bases not matched to a gene: 9. From germline, CDR1 is ENHRY and CDR2 SYGVKD. There are 16 residues in the CDR3. The CDR3 spells CAISGAGLAGVDEQFF. In nucleotides, the CDR3 is TGTGCCATCAGTGGCGCGGGACTAGCGGGCGTCGATGAGCAGTTCTTC.

In this sample, this clonotype turned up a few times. The chain employs TRBV7-7 and TRBJ2-3, with TRBD2 matching 9 bases. The V gene end was trimmed by 1 base and the J gene end by 4 bases; junction bases not matched to a gene: 3. The CDR3 extends over 15 amino acids. The V gene's germline CDR1 is SSHAT and CDR2 FNYEAQ (reference sequence). CDR3 DNA sequence: TGTGCCAGCAGCTTAGGTAGCGGGAGAGCAGATACGCAGTATTTT. This encodes CASSLGSGRADTQYF.

This clonotype has a count of ten or more. V gene TRBV10-3 combines with J gene TRBJ1-1; 8 bases agree with TRBD1. The CDR3 has 17 amino acids. V lost 3 bases, J lost 0 bases, and 9 bases stayed unmatched. Germline assignment: CDR1 ENHRY and CDR2 SYGVKD. The CDR3 region is CAISDSAGGELNTEAFF. CDR3 DNA: TGTGCCATCAGTGACTCGGCAGGGGGCGAGCTGAACACTGAAGCTTTCTTT.

This clonotype has only a few counts. CDR3 DNA sequence: TGTGCCACCCTGAGCCTTGGACAGGGCTTGAACACTGAAGCTTTCTTT. It encodes CATLSLGQGLNTEAFF. The rearrangement joins TRBV6-1 to TRBJ1-1; 8 bases map to TRBD1. V lost 10 bases to trimming and J lost 0 bases; unmatched junction nucleotides: 13. The CDR3 length is 16 residues. The germline V gene encodes CDR1 MNHNS and CDR2 SASEGT.

The CDR3 region is CSVELFYEQYF. The CDR3 DNA reads as TGCAGCGTTGAGTTGTTCTACGAGCAGTACTTC. The J gene is TRBJ2-7, the V gene TRBV29-1; D call uncertain. Germline values: CDR1 SQVTM, CDR2 ANQGSEA. This CDR3 region has 11 residues. V was trimmed by 3 bases and J by 3 bases, leaving 6 bases between them.

The V gene is TRBV28, the J gene TRBJ1-6; D is uncertain. Trimming removed 2 bases from V and 8 bases from J, with 13 bases in between. The CDR3 spans 15 residues. The V gene's germline CDR1 is MDHEN and CDR2 SYDVKM. The CDR3 here is CASSLSSARYSPLHF. CDR3 bases: TGTGCCAGCAGTTTAAGTTCAGCTCGATATTCACCCCTCCACTTT.

V usage is TRBV20-1 and J usage is TRBJ2-3; D is undetermined. Germline V gene data show CDR1 as DFQATT and CDR2 as SNEGSKA (reference sequence). Trimming removed 6 bases from V and 5 bases from J, with 21 bases in between. This CDR3 spans 15 amino acids. The CDR3 spells CSARRIPKRVDTQYF. CDR3 bases: TGCAGTGCCCGAAGGATCCCCAAAAGGGTAGATACGCAGTATTTT.

The chain couples TRBV6-2 or TRBV6-3 to TRBJ2-1; D not certain. The ends were cut back, 8 bases at V and 10 bases at J, with 12 bases in the middle. The CDR3 loop spans 11 amino acids. Germline values: CDR1 MNHEY, CDR2 SVGEGT. CDR3 sequence reads: CASSLGAEQFF. The CDR3, as DNA: TGTGCCAGCTCCCTCGGCGCCGAGCAGTTCTTC.